The present T cell receptor (beta chain) was sequenced within a study of blood T cell repertoires in COVID-19. At the level of the study: Samples came from the United States, Italy and Spain, spanning acute and convalescent COVID-19. Sample material is recorded as cDNA or gDNA derived from T cells, B-cell-depleted T cells, or PBMCs.

Original analysis: Amplification from reference gene primers served as the basis for estimated nucleated cell counts. This table comes from immunoSEQ multiplex PCR, and its TCRdb copy is limited to in-frame clones, with some not included. The V and J calls and the clone size are those of that table, but D and trimming were determined from the DNA. In the table there are tens of thousands of clones, approximately 84% of which are singletons. The V end lost 5 bases, the J end lost 0 bases, and 11 bases lay between the germline ends. The CDR3 loop spans 14 amino acids. The V gene's germline CDR1 is SGHRS and CDR2 YFSETQ.

This receptor was identified in a man aged 65 to 85 with active COVID-19. This chain connects TRBV5-1 to TRBJ1-2; D not certain. The sequenced sample consisted of peripheral blood. The CDR3 region is CASRFSDANYGYTF. The DNA for the CDR3 is TGCGCCAGCAGGTTTAGTGATGCTAACTATGGCTACACCTTC.